This TCR beta chain was recovered during a study of cytomegalovirus exposure and HLA in healthy donors. Overall study results and limits: Exclusion applied to some V segments, including TRBV6-2 and TRBV6-3, as they were indistinguishable. In a later analysis, an Asian-associated ancestry cluster reportedly showed fewer N-insertions than the roughly 730-donor mean.

The PCR had 60 Vbeta and 13 Jbeta primers. Assay used: immunoSEQ multiplex PCR; TCRdb lists only in-frame clones, some missing. The sample holds approximately 100,000 clones, 55% to 75% seen once. Germline lookup yields CDR1 LNHDA and CDR2 SQIVND (reference sequence). The length of the CDR3 is 12 residues. The V end was cut by 3 bases, the J end by 6 bases, with 6 bases between. In this sample, this clone turned up once. No antigen is known for it. Those who donated were healthy bone marrow donors. Material for sequencing was PBMCs. The chain couples TRBV19 to TRBJ1-5, with D perhaps matching TRBD1 (5 bases). This TCR was recovered from a woman between 70 and 85 years old in good health and CMV-seropositive. CDR3 bases: TGTGCCAGTAGTATTAGGGGTCAGCCCCAGCATTTT. Protein: CASSIRGQPQHF.